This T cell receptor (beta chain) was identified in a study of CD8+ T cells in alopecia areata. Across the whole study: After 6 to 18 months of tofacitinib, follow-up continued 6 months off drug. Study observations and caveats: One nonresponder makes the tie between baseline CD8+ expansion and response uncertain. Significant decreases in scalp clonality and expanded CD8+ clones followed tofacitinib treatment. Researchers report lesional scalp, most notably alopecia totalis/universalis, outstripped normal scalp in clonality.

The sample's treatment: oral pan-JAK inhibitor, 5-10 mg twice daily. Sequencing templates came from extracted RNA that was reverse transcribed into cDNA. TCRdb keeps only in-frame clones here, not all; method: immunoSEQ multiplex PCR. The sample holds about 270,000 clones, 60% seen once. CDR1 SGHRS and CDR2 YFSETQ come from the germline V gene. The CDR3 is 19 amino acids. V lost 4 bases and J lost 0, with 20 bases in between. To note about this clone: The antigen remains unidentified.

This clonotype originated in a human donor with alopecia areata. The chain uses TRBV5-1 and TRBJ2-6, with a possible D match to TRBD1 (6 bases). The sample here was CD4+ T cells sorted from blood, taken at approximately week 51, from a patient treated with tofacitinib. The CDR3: CASSPGRDTVPSGANVLTF. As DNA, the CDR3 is TGCGCCAGCAGCCCGGGACGGGACACGGTACCCTCTGGGGCCAACGTCCTGACTTTC.